This T cell receptor beta chain comes out of a study of T cells in Graves' hyperthyroidism and ophthalmopathy. Trimming took 8 bases from V and 3 from J, leaving 17 bases between them. CDR1 and CDR2 from the germline V gene are MNHEY and SMNVEV (reference sequence). The CDR3 has 14 residues. The source material, RNA transcripts, was used to amplify TCR beta CDR3 regions. First-round RT-PCR of the TCR CDR3 relied on the HTBI primer set. TCRdb re-derived calls from the multiplex PCR reads in MiXCR, one entry per CDR3 protein. The repertoire holds 660,000 or so distinct CDR3 sequences, more than 20% seen once, with 34% in the top ten. This clonotype has only a few counts.

The sample was blood. The genes are TRBV27 and TRBJ2-7; a possible D gene is TRBD2 (6 bases). This sequence was found in a man aged 30-40 years with Graves' ophthalmopathy. CDR3 in amino acids: CASGDGGGLYEQYF. CDR3 bases: TGTGCCAGCGGAGACGGTGGAGGGCTCTACGAGCAGTACTTC.